What follows are 4 T cell receptor beta chains derived from one specimen sequenced in a study of blood T cell dynamics during melanoma immunotherapy. Time point described: pre-treatment baseline. Only in-frame clones appear in the TCRdb table, and some are missing; sequencing was by immunoSEQ multiplex PCR. The sample lists approximately 11,000 clones; 84% were seen once. This specimen was blood, taken from a patient treated with checkpoint blockade. The receptors originated from a human donor with melanoma.

As DNA, the CDR3 is TGTGCCAGTAGTGGTCGTAACAATCAGCCCCAGCATTTT. Its translation is CASSGRNNQPQHF. The chain carries TRBV19 and TRBJ1-5; no clear D gene. Trimming removed 5 bases from V and 3 bases from J, with 8 bases in between. From germline, CDR1 is LNHDA and CDR2 SQIVND (reference sequence). The CDR3 is 13 amino acids.

This sequence joins TRBV29-1 and TRBJ1-1; possible D gene TRBD1, 6 bases. V lost 0 bases and J lost 10, with 12 bases in between. The CDR3 spans 12 residues. Looked up from germline, CDR1 is SQVTM and CDR2 is ANQGSEA. Here the CDR3 reads CSVEDLRGGAFF. CDR3 sequence (DNA): TGCAGCGTTGAAGATTTGCGAGGGGGAGCTTTCTTT.

This chain connects TRBV4-3 to TRBJ2-1, with D perhaps TRBD2 (6 bases). Per the germline V gene, CDR1 is LGHNA and CDR2 is YSLEER. V was cut by 0 bases and J by 13 bases, with 13 bases left in between. This CDR3 spans 13 amino acids. The CDR3 DNA is TGCGCCAGCAGCCAAGACATATGGGGGGACCAGTTCTTC. It encodes CASSQDIWGDQFF.

The genes are TRBV6-6 and TRBJ2-1, with 11 bases matching TRBD1. The germline V gene encodes CDR1 MNHNY and CDR2 SVGAGI (reference sequence). V trimming: 3 bases; J trimming: 8 bases; junction bases outside the gene matches: 6. This CDR3 comprises 15 residues. As DNA, the CDR3 is TGTGCCAGCAGTTATGGGGACAGGGGGATGGATGAGCAGTTCTTC. Protein: CASSYGDRGMDEQFF.